These T cell receptor beta chains were read from a single sample in a study of T cell responses to AZD1222 COVID-19 vaccine. Clones were sequenced by immunoSEQ multiplex PCR, and TCRdb holds only the in-frame ones, with some missing. This table has about 150,000 clones, roughly nine tenths appearing once. Material: peripheral blood, obtained on day 0 of AZD1222 vaccination. The receptors originated from an adult in good health. Both conserved end residues are part of each CDR3. The order of the fields is D gene, J gene, V gene, clone size, CDR3 DNA, CDR3 protein. The D gene is left open where the match is weak. Clone size is given for some rows only: seen once, a few or many times, or a class if the clone is expanded.

TRBD2,TRBJ2-5,TRBV20-1,NA,TGCAGTGCTAGTTTAGCGGGGGGGAGAAAAGAGACCCAGTACTTC,CSASLAGGRKETQYF
NA,TRBJ2-1,TRBV27,NA,TGTGCCAGCAGTCTCAGAGACAATGAGCAGTTCTTC,CASSLRDNEQFF
NA,TRBJ1-2,TRBV29-1,once,TGCAGCGGCGAACAGGCCTATGATGGCTACACCTTC,CSGEQAYDGYTF
TRBD1,TRBJ1-6,TRBV25-1,NA,TGTGCCAGGATGACAGGGAATAATTCACCCCTCCACTTT,CARMTGNNSPLHF
NA,TRBJ2-1,TRBV6-1,NA,TGTGCCAGCAGTGAACCCAATGAGCAGTTCTTC,CASSEPNEQFF
TRBD1,TRBJ1-5,TRBV7-2,NA,TGTGCCAGCAGCCACCCCTCAGGGGGTGGTAGCAATCAGCCCCAGCATTTT,CASSHPSGGGSNQPQHF
NA,TRBJ2-6,TRBV27,NA,TGTGCCAGCAGATCCCAACCTGGGGCCAACGTCCTGACTTTC,CASRSQPGANVLTF
NA,TRBJ2-3,TRBV5-1,NA,TGCGCCAGCAGCTTGCAAAGAGGAGATACGCAGTATTTT,CASSLQRGDTQYF
NA,TRBJ1-5,TRBV6-5,NA,TGTGCCAGCAGTTTCCAGGGAAATCAGCCCCAGCATTTT,CASSFQGNQPQHF
NA,TRBJ2-1,TRBV18,NA,TGTGCCAGCTCACCGGCGGGATCCTACAATGAGCAGTTCTTC,CASSPAGSYNEQFF
NA,TRBJ2-7,TRBV11-2,NA,TGTGCCAGCACCTCCTCCGGGCTCCTCTACGAGCAGTACTTC,CASTSSGLLYEQYF
NA,TRBJ2-3,TRBV15,NA,TGTGCCACCAGCTCCCGGGGGCGGGGGCGAAGCACAGATACGCAGTATTTT,CATSSRGRGRSTDTQYF
NA,TRBJ1-3,TRBV19,NA,TGTGCCAGTAAAGCTGGGGGGTCTGGAAACACCATATATTTT,CASKAGGSGNTIYF
TRBD2,TRBJ2-7,TRBV12-5,NA,TGTGCTAGTGGTTTGGTAGGGACTAGCATCTCCTACGAGCAGTACTTC,CASGLVGTSISYEQYF
NA,TRBJ1-5,TRBV18,NA,TGTGCCAGCTCACCCACGGCAGGCGGCGATAGCAATCAGCCCCAGCATTTT,CASSPTAGGDSNQPQHF
NA,TRBJ2-7,TRBV30,NA,TGTGCCTGGAGTACGGATTCCTACGAGCAGTACTTC,CAWSTDSYEQYF
NA,TRBJ1-2,TRBV7-3,NA,TGTGCCAGCAGCTTAACGTCGGCGGGGGATGGCTACACCTTC,CASSLTSAGDGYTF
NA,TRBJ2-3,TRBV5-1,NA,TGCGCCAGCAACCGGGTTCAACGGGACACAGATACGCAGTATTTT,CASNRVQRDTDTQYF
NA,TRBJ2-2,TRBV6-5,NA,TGTGCCAGCAGCCCCGGGACCGAGAACACCGGGGAGCTGTTTTTT,CASSPGTENTGELFF
NA,TRBJ1-5,TRBV11-2,NA,TGTGCCAGCAGTTTAGCAGATAGCAATCAGCCCCAGCATTTT,CASSLADSNQPQHF
NA,TRBJ2-3,TRBV27,NA,TGTGCCAGCAGCTCCCTGAGGGCGGATTCGGCAGATACGCAGTATTTT,CASSSLRADSADTQYF
TRBD1,TRBJ1-2,TRBV11-2,NA,TGTGCCAGCAGCTTAAAGCCACAGGGGGCGGAAGGCTATGGCTACACCTTC,CASSLKPQGAEGYGYTF
NA,TRBJ1-1,TRBV29-1,NA,TGCAGCGCCTCCGGGACACAGAACACTGAAGCTTTCTTT,CSASGTQNTEAFF
TRBD1,TRBJ2-7,TRBV20-1,NA,TGCAGTGCTAGTCCACCCTACCTGGGGGACAGGGGCGAGCAGTACTTC,CSASPPYLGDRGEQYF
NA,TRBJ1-2,TRBV3-1/TRBV3-2,NA,TGTGCCAGCAGCCAAGATCCCCGGGGCGGGATACACACCTTC,CASSQDPRGGIHTF
NA,TRBJ1-1,TRBV25-1,NA,TGTGCCAGCAGTGAATGGGAAACTGAAGCTTTCTTT,CASSEWETEAFF
TRBD1,TRBJ1-5,TRBV19,NA,TGTGCCAGTAGGGGGACAGCTAGCAATCAGCCCCAGCATTTT,CASRGTASNQPQHF
TRBD1,TRBJ1-4,TRBV30,NA,TGTGCCTGGAGTGTACACAGGGGTAATGAAAAACTGTTTTTT,CAWSVHRGNEKLFF
NA,TRBJ2-6,TRBV30,NA,TGTGCCTGGAAGTGGACACGCAACGTCCTGACTTTC,CAWKWTRNVLTF
NA,TRBJ1-1,TRBV6-2/TRBV6-3,NA,TGTGCCAGCAGTTACTCCCGACAGAGCATGAACACTGAAGCTTTCTTT,CASSYSRQSMNTEAFF
NA,TRBJ1-2,TRBV28,NA,TGTGCCAGCAGTTTAGTTGGGATAGCTAACTATGGCTACACCTTC,CASSLVGIANYGYTF
NA,TRBJ1-1,TRBV11-2,once,TGTGCCAGCAGCTTAGTTTGGTCGCCGGAGGGGATAATGAACACTGAAGCTTTCTTT,CASSLVWSPEGIMNTEAFF
NA,TRBJ1-6,TRBV15,NA,TGTGCCACCAGCAGAGGGGCGGGAAGCAGTAATTCACCCCTCCACTTT,CATSRGAGSSNSPLHF
NA,TRBJ2-7,TRBV11-2,NA,TGTGCCAGCAGCTTACAGGGGAGGTCCTACGAGCAGTACTTC,CASSLQGRSYEQYF
TRBD1,TRBJ1-5,TRBV3-1/TRBV3-2,NA,TGTGCCAGCAGCCAATACAGGGGTAGCAATCAGCCCCAGCATTTT,CASSQYRGSNQPQHF
NA,TRBJ2-2,TRBV15,NA,TGTGCCACCAGCAGAGAACCCCCACTAGGAGGCACCGGGGAGCTGTTTTTT,CATSREPPLGGTGELFF
TRBD2,TRBJ2-2,TRBV7-3,NA,TGTGCCAGCAGCTTAGGCGGGAGAGGCACCGGGGAGCTGTTTTTT,CASSLGGRGTGELFF
NA,TRBJ1-1,TRBV6-4,NA,TGTGCCAGCAGTGACTCGGAGGGGGGGAACACTGAAGCTTTCTTT,CASSDSEGGNTEAFF
TRBD1,TRBJ1-1,TRBV27,NA,TGTGCCAGCAGTTCGGACAGGGCGCACACCAACACTGAAGCTTTCTTT,CASSSDRAHTNTEAFF
NA,TRBJ2-3,TRBV9,NA,TGTGCCAGCAGCGTACGACCCGACTGGGCAGATACGCAGTATTTT,CASSVRPDWADTQYF
NA,TRBJ2-7,TRBV6-2/TRBV6-3,NA,TGTGCCAGCAGTCCACTGGGGGGAACCTACGAGCAGTACTTC,CASSPLGGTYEQYF
NA,TRBJ1-2,TRBV15,NA,TGTGCCACCAGCATTACCAGGGTTGATGGCTACACCTTC,CATSITRVDGYTF
TRBD1,TRBJ2-2,TRBV6-5,NA,TGTGCCAGCAGCGAGGACAGGGATTTCACCGGGGAGCTGTTTTTT,CASSEDRDFTGELFF
TRBD1,TRBJ1-2,TRBV5-1,NA,TGCGCCAGCAGCTTGGACAGGGGTGGTAGAAACTATGGCTACACCTTC,CASSLDRGGRNYGYTF
NA,TRBJ1-6,TRBV27,NA,TGTGCCAGCAGTTTAAAAGGGGACGGGCTCTTCTATAATTCACCCCTCCACTTT,CASSLKGDGLFYNSPLHF
NA,TRBJ1-4,TRBV19,NA,TGTGCCAGTAGTAGGCAGGGATATGAAAAACTGTTTTTT,CASSRQGYEKLFF